The rows below give T cell receptor beta chains drawn from one sample of a study of shared clonotypes between healthy human individuals. Profiling relied on immunoSEQ multiplex PCR, and the TCRdb table lists in-frame clones only, not all of them. The top ten clones hold less than 1.5% of a sample with roughly 1,800,000 clones, approximately 94% of them seen once. The sample was naive CD8+ T cells sorted from blood. The receptors come from a man in his late teens or twenties in good health. Both conserved end residues are part of each CDR3. The order of the fields is V gene, clone size, D gene, J gene, CDR3 DNA, CDR3 protein. D genes are given only for firm matches. Clone size is given for some rows only: seen once, a few or many times, or a class if the clone is expanded.

TRBV9,once,.,TRBJ2-2,TGTGCCAGCAGCGCTAGGGATAGCAGTAACTCCGGGGAGCTGTTTTTT,CASSARDSSNSGELFF
TRBV7-9,once,.,TRBJ1-2,TGTGCCAGCAGCCCTAACGGCTATGGCTACACCTTC,CASSPNGYGYTF
TRBV9,.,TRBD2,TRBJ2-7,TGTGCCAGCAGCCCTTACGGACTAGCGGGAGACGAGCAGTACTTC,CASSPYGLAGDEQYF
TRBV27,once,.,TRBJ2-7,TGTGCCAGCAGTCGCCTTGGCCAGGGAAACGAGCAGTACTTC,CASSRLGQGNEQYF
TRBV30,.,.,TRBJ2-3,TGTGCCTGGAGTGTGGTGGGAGATACGCAGTATTTT,CAWSVVGDTQYF
TRBV13,.,TRBD1,TRBJ2-7,TGTGCCAGCAGCCTAGGACAGGGGAACGACGAGCAGTACTTC,CASSLGQGNDEQYF
TRBV2,once,.,TRBJ2-7,TGTGCCAGTTGGACAGATACCTACGAGCAGTACTTC,CASWTDTYEQYF
TRBV5-1,.,TRBD1,TRBJ1-1,TGCGCCAGCAGCCTGGGGACAGCGAACACTGAAGCTTTCTTT,CASSLGTANTEAFF
TRBV28,.,.,TRBJ2-1,TGTGCCAGCGAAAGGGGTGAGCAGTTCTTC,CASERGEQFF
TRBV30,.,.,TRBJ2-7,TGTGCCTGGAGTACCGGGGCAGGCCTCCTCGGAGAGCAGTACTTC,CAWSTGAGLLGEQYF
TRBV7-9,.,TRBD2,TRBJ2-1,TGTGCCAGCGGACTAGCGCGCAATGAGCAGTTCTTC,CASGLARNEQFF
TRBV29-1,.,TRBD2,TRBJ2-1,TGCAGCGTTAGCGGGGGAAGCTACAATGAGCAGTTCTTC,CSVSGGSYNEQFF
TRBV7-6,.,.,TRBJ1-2,TGTGCCAGCAGCTTAGAACGGGGCGGTTTTGGCTACACCTTC,CASSLERGGFGYTF
TRBV25-1,.,.,TRBJ2-3,TGTGCCAGCAGTTATGGGGCGGCAGATACGCAGTATTTT,CASSYGAADTQYF
TRBV5-8,.,.,TRBJ1-1,TGTGCCAGCAGCTTCCTAATTGACAGAGACACTGAAGCTTTCTTT,CASSFLIDRDTEAFF
TRBV5-6,.,.,TRBJ2-2,TGTGCCAGCAGCGAGGGGGATTCTACCGGGGAGCTGTTTTTT,CASSEGDSTGELFF
TRBV7-9,.,.,TRBJ2-2,TGTGCCAGCAGCCCGGACAACACCGGGGAGCTGTTTTTT,CASSPDNTGELFF
TRBV7-8,.,.,TRBJ2-1,TGTGCCAGCAGCGGCCTGCAGGGGATAATGTACAATGAGCAGTTCTTC,CASSGLQGIMYNEQFF
TRBV4-3,once,TRBD2,TRBJ2-2,TGCGCCAGCAGCCAAGATGCAGGACTAGCTTACACCGGGGAGCTGTTTTTT,CASSQDAGLAYTGELFF
TRBV6-1,.,.,TRBJ2-7,TGTGCCAGCACCAACTATGGGGGGCTGCACGAGCAGTACTTC,CASTNYGGLHEQYF
TRBV9,.,TRBD1,TRBJ2-7,TGTGCCAGCAGCCCCAGGGGGAGCTACGAGCAGTACTTC,CASSPRGSYEQYF
TRBV9,.,.,TRBJ2-1,TGTGCCAGCAGCGTAGGAGGCGGAGGCCCGTACAATGAGCAGTTCTTC,CASSVGGGGPYNEQFF
TRBV6-6,.,.,TRBJ2-2,TGTGCCAGCAGTTACTCGATTCAAGCCGGCGGGGAGCTGTTTTTT,CASSYSIQAGGELFF
TRBV11-2,.,.,TRBJ2-5,TGTGCCAGCAGCCCAGGGTCCGGGATCCTCATTCTGGAGACCCAGTACTTC,CASSPGSGILILETQYF
TRBV28,.,TRBD1,TRBJ2-5,TGTGCCAGCAGTTTACGCCGGGACAGGATACAAGAGACCCAGTACTTC,CASSLRRDRIQETQYF
TRBV6-5,once,.,TRBJ2-7,TGTGCCAGCAGCCCCGGCGGAACCTACGAGCAGTACTTC,CASSPGGTYEQYF
TRBV7-2,.,.,TRBJ1-1,TGTGCCAGCAGCGATCAATTGGACGCAGTAATGACTGAAGCTTTCTTT,CASSDQLDAVMTEAFF
TRBV5-1,.,.,TRBJ2-5,TGCGCCAGCAGCACCAGGGTTGAGAAGGCCCAGTACTTC,CASSTRVEKAQYF
TRBV29-1,.,.,TRBJ2-2,TGCAGCGTTGAACCGGAAGTAAACACCGGGGAGCTGTTTTTT,CSVEPEVNTGELFF
TRBV10-3,.,.,TRBJ2-1,TGTGCCATCAGTGATCCCCCGGGGGCTCTCAATGAGCAGTTCTTC,CAISDPPGALNEQFF
TRBV7-2,.,.,TRBJ1-1,TGTGCCAGCGGACTAGGGGGGAACACTGAAGCTTTCTTT,CASGLGGNTEAFF
TRBV5-6,.,TRBD2,TRBJ2-7,TGTGCCAGCAGCTGGGGGGGAAACGAGCAGTACTTC,CASSWGGNEQYF
TRBV7-9,.,.,TRBJ2-7,TGTGCCAGCAGCTTAGGCGAGAGCCCCTACGAGCAGTACTTC,CASSLGESPYEQYF
TRBV28,.,TRBD1,TRBJ2-5,TGTGCCAGCAGTTTACCGACAGGGGGCAACCAAGAGACCCAGTACTTC,CASSLPTGGNQETQYF
TRBV7-8,.,.,TRBJ2-7,TGTGCCAGCAGCGGGAGGACTAGTGGGGGGCCCGACGAGCAGTACTTC,CASSGRTSGGPDEQYF
TRBV7-9,.,TRBD1,TRBJ1-6,TGTGCCAGCAGCCCACCCCCCGGGACAGATTATAATTCACCCCTCCACTTT,CASSPPPGTDYNSPLHF
TRBV27,.,TRBD1,TRBJ1-5,TGTGCCAGCAATAAACAGGGGGCTGTGCGCAATCAGCCCCAGCATTTT,CASNKQGAVRNQPQHF
TRBV15,.,.,TRBJ1-5,TGTGCCACCAGCAGAAGTAATCAGCCCCAGCATTTT,CATSRSNQPQHF
TRBV5-6,.,TRBD1,TRBJ2-1,TGTGCCAGCAGCTGGGGACAGATCAATGAGCAGTTCTTC,CASSWGQINEQFF
TRBV19,.,.,TRBJ1-2,TGTGCCAGTAGTATTAGTTATGGGGTTACGGGCTACACCTTC,CASSISYGVTGYTF
TRBV9,.,.,TRBJ2-3,TGTGCCAGCAGCGGAACGGGTACGCAGTATTTT,CASSGTGTQYF
TRBV30,few,.,TRBJ1-1,TGTGCCTGGGCAGTAAACATGAACACTGAAGCTTTCTTT,CAWAVNMNTEAFF
TRBV6-6,.,.,TRBJ2-2,TGTGCCAGCAGCCAACTGCGGGACGCCGGGGAGCTGTTTTTT,CASSQLRDAGELFF
TRBV4-1,.,TRBD1,TRBJ1-2,TGCGCCAGCAGCCCTCGAAAGGAGGGGGCGGGCTATGGCTACACCTTC,CASSPRKEGAGYGYTF